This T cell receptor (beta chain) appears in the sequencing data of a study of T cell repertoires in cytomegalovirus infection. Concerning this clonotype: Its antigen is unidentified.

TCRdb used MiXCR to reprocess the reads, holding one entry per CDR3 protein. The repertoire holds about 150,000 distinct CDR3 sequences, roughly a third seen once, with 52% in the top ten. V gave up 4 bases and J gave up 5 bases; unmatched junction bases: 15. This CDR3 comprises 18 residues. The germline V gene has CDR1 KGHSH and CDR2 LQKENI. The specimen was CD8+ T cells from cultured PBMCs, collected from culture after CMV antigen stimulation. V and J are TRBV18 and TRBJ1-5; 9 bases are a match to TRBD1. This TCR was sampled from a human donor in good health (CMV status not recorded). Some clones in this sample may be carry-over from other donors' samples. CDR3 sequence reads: CASSRREIYRGRDQPQHF. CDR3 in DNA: TGTGCCAGCTCACGACGTGAAATTTACAGGGGGCGTGATCAGCCCCAGCATTTT.